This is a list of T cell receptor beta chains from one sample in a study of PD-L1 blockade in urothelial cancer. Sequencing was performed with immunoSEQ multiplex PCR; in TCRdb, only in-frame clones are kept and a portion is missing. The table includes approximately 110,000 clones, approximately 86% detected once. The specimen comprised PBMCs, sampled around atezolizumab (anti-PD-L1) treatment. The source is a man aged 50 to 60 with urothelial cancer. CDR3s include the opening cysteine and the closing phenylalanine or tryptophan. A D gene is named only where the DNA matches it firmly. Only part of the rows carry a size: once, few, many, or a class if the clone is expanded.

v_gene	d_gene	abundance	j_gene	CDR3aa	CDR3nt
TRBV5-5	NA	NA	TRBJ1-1	CASSRERLGGEAFF	TGTGCCAGCAGCCGCGAGCGGCTGGGGGGTGAAGCTTTCTTT
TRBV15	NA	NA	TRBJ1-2	CATSRDVTGNGYTF	TGTGCCACCAGCAGAGATGTCACAGGGAATGGCTACACCTTC
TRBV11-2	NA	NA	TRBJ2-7	CASSLELAATYEQYF	TGTGCCAGCAGCTTGGAACTAGCAGCGACCTACGAGCAGTACTTC
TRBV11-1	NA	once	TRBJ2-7	CASSLGHSNSYEQYF	TGTGCCAGCAGCTTAGGACATTCTAACTCCTACGAGCAGTACTTC
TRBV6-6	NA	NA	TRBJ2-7	CASSSGVGSSYEQYF	TGTGCCAGCAGCTCAGGTGTGGGGAGCTCCTACGAGCAGTACTTC
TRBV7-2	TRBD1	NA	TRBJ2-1	CASSLAILDRAGNEQFF	TGTGCCAGCAGCTTAGCAATTCTAGACAGGGCTGGCAATGAGCAGTTCTTC
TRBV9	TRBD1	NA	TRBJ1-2	CASSVDLWTGENYGYTF	TGTGCCAGCAGCGTAGATTTGTGGACAGGGGAAAACTATGGCTACACCTTC
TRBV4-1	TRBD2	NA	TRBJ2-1	CASSQDRTSGTLNEQFF	TGCGCCAGCAGCCAAGATCGAACTAGCGGGACTCTCAATGAGCAGTTCTTC
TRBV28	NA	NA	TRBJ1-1	CASKPRGTYTEAFF	TGTGCCAGCAAACCCAGGGGCACCTACACTGAAGCTTTCTTT
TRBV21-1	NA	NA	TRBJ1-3	CASSAQTGNSGNTIYF	TGTGCCAGCAGCGCTCAAACGGGGAACTCTGGAAACACCATATATTTT
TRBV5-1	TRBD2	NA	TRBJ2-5	CASSLDGRGETQYF	TGCGCCAGCAGCTTGGACGGGAGGGGAGAGACCCAGTACTTC
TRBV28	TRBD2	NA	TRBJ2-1	CASSSPGGGTYNEQFF	TGTGCCAGCAGTTCCCCGGGGGGGGGCACCTACAATGAGCAGTTCTTC
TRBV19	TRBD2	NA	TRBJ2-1	CASSMAGGWEFF	TGTGCCAGTAGTATGGCGGGAGGTTGGGAGTTCTTC
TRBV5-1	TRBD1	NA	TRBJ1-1	CASSLGHRGMNTEAFF	TGCGCCAGCAGCTTGGGGCACAGGGGCATGAACACTGAAGCTTTCTTT
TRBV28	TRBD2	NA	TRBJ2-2	CASSSRTSVGTGELFF	TGTGCCAGCAGTTCCCGGACTAGCGTAGGGACCGGGGAGCTGTTTTTT
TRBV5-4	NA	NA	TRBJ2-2	CAVRPGGRTGELFF	TGTGCCGTCCGCCCCGGGGGACGGACCGGGGAGCTGTTTTTT